The rows below give T cell receptor beta chains drawn from one sample of a study of CD8 T cells in ankylosing spondylitis. One entry per CDR3 protein results from TCRdb running MiXCR on the 5' RACE reads. Here the sample spans approximately 250,000 distinct CDR3 sequences, about 24% being singletons. Sequencing input: blood, either unsorted or a sorted T cell fraction (not recorded which). Receptor source: a male donor with ankylosing spondylitis or in good health (not recorded which). The conserved cysteine and the conserved F or W are not part of the CDR3 here.

J gene	V gene	CDR3 protein
TRBJ2-7	TRBV12-3/TRBV12-4	ASGQQGSAYEQY
TRBJ2-1	TRBV25-1	ASSALLKHDFNEQF
TRBJ2-5	TRBV28	ASALGGETQY
TRBJ2-7	TRBV20-1	SAREVADADYEQY
TRBJ2-7	TRBV20-1	SARRGGLDEQY
TRBJ2-7	TRBV28	ASSPGQGGVYEQY
TRBJ1-6	TRBV7-9	ASSLGQLDPLH
TRBJ2-1	TRBV10-2	ASSEGSRGRNEQF
TRBJ1-2	TRBV4-1	ASSQVGPAWGYT
TRBJ2-7	TRBV5-5	ASSPRGRLAYEQY
TRBJ2-7	TRBV20-1	SAKRTGFEQY
TRBJ2-2	TRBV10-3	AISESSGGITGELF
TRBJ2-3	TRBV27	ASSLSGRGGITDTQY
TRBJ2-5	TRBV15	ATSRGEGNRQETQY
TRBJ2-3	TRBV29-1	SVGKNGGGSDTQY
TRBJ1-5	TRBV29-1	SVGSDNQPQH
TRBJ2-3	TRBV10-3	AIKETSGTDTQY
TRBJ2-1	TRBV20-1	SANRAGNEQF
TRBJ2-5	TRBV20-1	SGGWGLETQY
TRBJ2-3	TRBV7-9	ASRVLTGGTSGDTQY
TRBJ2-1	TRBV5-1	ASSLKGGGDNEQF
TRBJ2-1	TRBV20-1	SADRGGDEQF
TRBJ1-1	TRBV29-1	SVEPGMNTEAF
TRBJ2-1	TRBV29-1	SVGMRGDEQF
TRBJ2-5	TRBV20-1	SATPRGGGETQY
TRBJ2-3	TRBV29-1	SGGGAVDTQY
TRBJ2-2	TRBV11-2	ASSLTSGANTGELF
TRBJ2-3	TRBV7-9	ASSLFPGGTDTQY
TRBJ2-6	TRBV24-1	ATSDLKGTGANVLT
TRBJ2-1	TRBV11-1	ASSPGPVNEQF
TRBJ2-6	TRBV30	AWSADNSGANVLT
TRBJ2-5	TRBV15	ATSSANTGKQETQY
TRBJ2-7	TRBV2	ASSEARLAGGKYEQY
TRBJ2-6	TRBV20-1	SARGGTNSGANVLT
TRBJ2-4	TRBV12-3/TRBV12-4	ASSAPEGLGPKNIQY
TRBJ1-1	TRBV20-1	SARDRFRGPAF
TRBJ1-6	TRBV7-6	ASSSRQGAPLH
TRBJ1-1	TRBV10-3	AISGIETEAF
TRBJ2-3	TRBV29-1	SGGGRVSDTQY
TRBJ1-1	TRBV28	ASSRQQGRLTEAF
TRBJ2-1	TRBV5-6	ASSSFRGRNEQF
TRBJ2-5	TRBV4-1	ASSQGFGGLATQY
TRBJ2-2	TRBV20-1	SARDHGTGHGELF
TRBJ2-6	TRBV29-1	SVAGGSGGNVLT
TRBJ1-6	TRBV20-1	SAREGSDSSYNSPLH
TRBJ2-7	TRBV20-1	SAAPGQGTYEQY
TRBJ2-1	TRBV4-1	ASSPSRDLEQF
TRBJ2-7	TRBV29-1	SVASTGLDEQY
TRBJ2-7	TRBV20-1	SPSQGGREQY
TRBJ2-2	TRBV29-1	SVGQGANTGELF
TRBJ2-7	TRBV10-3	AISESLAGGPYEQY
TRBJ2-3	TRBV7-8	ASSLEASTDTQY
TRBJ2-1	TRBV15	ATSRDQNNNEQF
TRBJ2-5	TRBV20-1	SARHPPRGGGQETQY
TRBJ1-4	TRBV6-5	ASSLDRFNEKLF
TRBJ2-1	TRBV5-1	ASSTEGWYEQF
TRBJ1-2	TRBV29-1	SVGAVGYT
TRBJ1-6	TRBV4-1	ASSQVGLSPLH
TRBJ1-6	TRBV12-3/TRBV12-4	ASSSQDGISPLH